The clone carrying this T cell receptor beta chain was seen just once. What it binds is not known. The data were obtained in a study of T cells in Graves' hyperthyroidism and ophthalmopathy. Study results and limitations: Most thyroid clonotypes expanded above 0.001 were also detected in blood.

Trimming removed 3 bases at V and 5 bases at J, with 6 bases between. The CDR3 extends over 12 amino acids. Germline loops: CDR1 SGHRS, CDR2 YFSETQ. Amplified TCR beta CDR3 regions derived from RNA transcripts. TCR CDR3 underwent first-round RT-PCR with the HTBI primer set. MiXCR, run by TCRdb on the multiplex PCR reads, gives a single entry per CDR3 protein. The sample lists fewer than 700,000 distinct CDR3 sequences, under 20% seen once, with around 3.9% in the top ten. The sequence was collected from a woman in her 30s with Graves' hyperthyroidism. Sequences were obtained from blood. The chain combines TRBV5-1 with TRBJ1-3; no definite D call. The CDR3 nucleotides are TGCGCCAGCAGCTCAAATCGAAACACCATATATTTT. It specifies CASSSNRNTIYF.